The entry that follows covers one T cell receptor (beta chain) sequence. The data derive from a study of shared clonotypes between healthy human individuals. None of the donors, who were healthy HIV-negative adults, had recently had acute infections or vaccinations. Method: immunoSEQ multiplex PCR; TCRdb's copy keeps in-frame clones and lacks some. The table has millions of clones, around nine tenths seen once. The sequencing sample was made of naive CD4+ T cells sorted from blood. Subset given: CD45RA+ positively selected. This TCR derives from a man between 18 and 35 years old in good health.

Here the CDR3 DNA reads TGTGCCAGCAGCTTAGTAGGGGTCACAGATACGCAGTATTTT. Translated, it gives CASSLVGVTDTQYF. The chain recombines TRBV7-2 with TRBJ2-3; tentatively, D is TRBD1 (5 bases). The germline gives CDR1 SGHTA, CDR2 FQGNSA. V lost 1 base and J 2 bases, leaving 7 bases between the germline ends. The CDR3 covers 14 residues.